This T cell receptor beta chain was sequenced in a study of blood T cell repertoires in COVID-19. In the study overall: T cells, B-cell-depleted T cells, or PBMCs supplied cDNA or gDNA.

The CDR3 has 13 residues. Germline CDR1 and CDR2: LGHDT and YNNKEL (reference sequence). V was pared by 5 bases and J by 14 bases, with 18 bases between. Authors' analysis steps: Quantification of nucleated cells was approximated via reference gene primer amplification. TCRdb's table, derived via immunoSEQ multiplex PCR, lists solely in-frame clones and lacks some. V and J calls and clone size come straight from that table; D and trimming were deduced from the DNA. The table shows about 15,000 clones, with 70% to 90% occurring only once. The sequence came from a human donor in a cohort sampled during active COVID-19. The chain has TRBV3-1 (or the pseudogene TRBV3-2) and TRBJ1-4, with TRBD1 as a possible D gene (5 bases). The sequencing sample was made of peripheral blood. CDR3 DNA: TGTGCCAGCAGCGCAAACCCGACAGCGGGGCTGTTTTTT. Its protein product is CASSANPTAGLFF.